A single sample is the source of the 17 T cell receptor beta chains below, sequenced in a study of CD8+ T cells in alopecia areata. Sequencing used cDNA as its template, made by extracting RNA and reverse transcribing it. The protocol was immunoSEQ multiplex PCR, while the TCRdb copy is restricted to in-frame clones and leaves out a portion. The sample yields over 120,000 clones, around three fifths seen once. This sample comprised CD4+ T cells sorted from blood, obtained at week 0. These TCRs come from a human donor with alopecia areata.

The chain combines TRBV7-9 with TRBJ2-5; the match to TRBD2 covers 7 bases. This CDR3 is built from 14 residues. With 1 base clipped from V and 3 bases from J, the junction kept 2 bases outside the gene matches. The germline CDR1 and CDR2 sequences are SEHNR and FQNEAQ (reference sequence). The CDR3 DNA sequence: TGTGCCAGCAGCTTAGTCCTAGCGGAAGAGACCCAGTACTTC. It specifies CASSLVLAEETQYF.

As DNA, the CDR3 is TGTGCCTGGAAGACAGAAGCTAACTATGGCTACACCTTC. It codes for CAWKTEANYGYTF. This chain connects TRBV30 to TRBJ1-2; weak D call: TRBD1 (5 bases). The CDR3 extends over 13 amino acids. From germline, CDR1 is GTSNPN and CDR2 SVGIG (reference sequence). V was cut by 4 bases and J by 0 bases, with 9 bases left in between. The full variable domain, completed using reference TRBV30 and TRBJ1-2, is SQTIHQWPATLVQPVGSPLSLECTVEGTSNPNLYWYRQAAGRGLQLLFYSVGIGQISSEVPQNLSASRPQDRQFILSSKKLLLSDSGFYLCAWKTEANYGYTFGSGTRLTVV.

This clone turned up a few times. This chain uses TRBV7-2 with TRBJ1-2, with TRBD1 matching 7 bases. The CDR3 has 14 amino acids. After removal of 6 bases from V and 3 bases from J, the junction contained 7 bases not matched to a gene. Per the germline V gene, CDR1 is SGHTA and CDR2 is FQGNSA. CDR3 protein: CASRGTVGDYGYTF. The CDR3 nucleotides are TGTGCCAGCAGGGGGACAGTCGGGGACTATGGCTACACCTTC.

The chain links TRBV30 to TRBJ1-5; 11 bases map to TRBD1. V lost 3 bases, J lost 2 bases, and 9 bases stayed unmatched. The germline V gene encodes CDR1 GTSNPN and CDR2 SVGIG (reference sequence). CDR3 length: 17 residues. CDR3 protein: CAWSAGQGGWGNQPQHF. CDR3 DNA sequence: TGTGCCTGGAGCGCGGGACAGGGGGGTTGGGGCAATCAGCCCCAGCATTTT.

The rearrangement joins TRBV6-1 to TRBJ1-2; 7 bases are a match to TRBD1. The V gene end was trimmed by 7 bases and the J gene end by 4 bases; junction bases not matched to a gene: 3. CDR3 length: 12 residues. Germline V gene data show CDR1 as MNHNS and CDR2 as SASEGT. CDR3 amino acids: CASIGDSYGYTF. CDR3 DNA: TGTGCCAGCATTGGGGACAGCTATGGCTACACCTTC.

The chain has TRBV29-1 and TRBJ2-7, with D possibly matching TRBD2 (7 bases). V was cut by 5 bases and J by 1 base, with 15 bases left in between. The CDR3 length is 14 residues. Looked up from germline, CDR1 is SQVTM and CDR2 is ANQGSEA. The CDR3: CSVSAGAHSYEQYF. In nucleotides, the CDR3 is TGCAGCGTTTCTGCGGGGGCCCATTCCTACGAGCAGTACTTC.

The chain uses TRBV9 and TRBJ2-6; no reliable D call. Trimming left V 2 bases short and J 3 bases short, with 6 bases between. This CDR3 contains 14 residues. Germline CDR1 and CDR2: SGDLS and YYNGEE. In DNA form, the CDR3 reads TGTGCCAGCAGCGTGGGTAGTGGGGCCAACGTCCTGACTTTC. Translating gives CASSVGSGANVLTF.

The V gene is TRBV19, the J gene TRBJ2-6; 8 bases agree with TRBD2. Germline CDR1 reads LNHDA; CDR2 reads SQIVND (reference sequence). V dropped 5 bases and J dropped 1; count of bases not matched to a gene: 4. This CDR3 has 16 amino acids. The CDR3 DNA sequence: TGTGCCAGTAGTCCGGGGACTAGATCTGGGGCCAACGTCCTGACTTTC. Protein sequence: CASSPGTRSGANVLTF. Variable domain in full (rest from reference TRBV19 and TRBJ2-6): DGGITQSPKYLFRKEGQNVTLSCEQNLNHDAMYWYRQDPGQGLRLIYYSQIVNDFQKGDIAEGYSVSREKKESFPLTVTSAQKNPTAFYLCASSPGTRSGANVLTFGAGSRLTVL.

A few counts support this clone. The chain combines TRBV23-1 with TRBJ2-3; D is unclear. TRBV23-1 is assigned to the ORF class and has an uncertain function. V was clipped by 2 bases and J by 2 bases, with 14 bases between them. The CDR3 totals 16 residues. This CDR3 is CASSQGPDLTTDTQYF. The CDR3 nucleotides are TGCGCCAGCAGTCAAGGGCCAGACTTGACCACAGATACGCAGTATTTT.

This chain joins TRBV5-6 and TRBJ2-3, with TRBD2 as a possible D gene (6 bases). Per germline, CDR1 SGHDT and CDR2 YYEEEE. The CDR3 consists of 15 residues. V was trimmed by 0 bases and J by 1 base, leaving 9 bases between them. Here the CDR3 DNA reads TGTGCCAGCAGCTTGGTTCCTAGCGGCACAGATACGCAGTATTTT. Protein sequence: CASSLVPSGTDTQYF. Full variable domain (rest looked up from reference TRBV5-6 and TRBJ2-3): DAGVTQSPTHLIKTRGQQVTLRCSPKSGHDTVSWYQQALGQGPQFIFQYYEEEERQRGNFPDRFSGHQFPNYSSELNVNALLLGDSALYLCASSLVPSGTDTQYFGPGTRLTVL.

This clone was counted once. The chain combines TRBV14 with TRBJ1-1, with unresolved D. The CDR3 length is 12 residues. Per germline, CDR1 SGHDN and CDR2 FVKESK. Trimming pared 1 base from V and 5 bases from J, leaving 5 bases between. The CDR3 nucleotides read TGTGCCAGCAGCCAAGTCTATACTGAAGCTTTCTTT. This encodes CASSQVYTEAFF.

The sample holds one count of this clone. V gene TRBV2 combines with J gene TRBJ1-2, with TRBD1 matching over 8 bases. Germline V gene lookup returns CDR1 SNHLY and CDR2 FYNNEI. This CDR3 is built from 12 residues. Trimming removed 6 bases from V and 8 bases from J; junction bases left unmatched: 5. DNA for the CDR3: TGTGCCAGCAGGGGACAGGATTGGGGCTACACCTTC. Protein: CASRGQDWGYTF.

The chain employs TRBV5-1 and TRBJ2-1, with D possibly being TRBD1 or TRBD2 (6 bases each). V was shortened by 3 bases and J by 7 bases, with 17 bases between the two germline ends. The CDR3 has 15 residues. The V gene's germline CDR1 is SGHRS and CDR2 YFSETQ. This CDR3 reads CASSSSAGGLNEQFF. The CDR3 coding sequence is TGCGCCAGCAGCTCTTCCGCCGGGGGCCTTAATGAGCAGTTCTTC.

This clone appeared a few times. V and J are TRBV23-1 and TRBJ2-3; 8 bases align to TRBD2. TRBV23-1 is an ORF; its function is uncertain. The V gene end was trimmed by 3 bases and the J gene end by 4 bases; junction bases not matched to a gene: 12. The CDR3 extends over 17 amino acids. CDR3 amino acids: CASSQYSGGPMSDTQYF. In DNA form, the CDR3 reads TGCGCCAGCAGTCAGTATTCGGGGGGGCCTATGTCAGATACGCAGTATTTT.

As to this clone: The identical CDR3 is also encoded by other nucleotide sequences in the sample. The V call is TRBV18, the J call TRBJ2-5, with D unclear. The CDR3 loop spans 11 amino acids. The germline V and J ends were trimmed by 2 bases and 5 bases, with 3 bases remaining between them. The V gene's germline CDR1 is KGHSH and CDR2 LQKENI. The CDR3 sequence is CASSPAETQYF. The CDR3 DNA sequence: TGTGCCAGCTCACCAGCGGAGACCCAGTACTTC.

The genes are TRBV29-1 and TRBJ2-7; D is ambiguous. The CDR3 length is 11 residues. Germline V gene sequence: CDR1 SQVTM, CDR2 ANQGSEA. V lost 4 bases and J 1 base, leaving 5 bases between the germline ends. In nucleotides, the CDR3 is TGCAGCGTTGGGATTTCCTACGAGCAGTACTTC. Its protein is CSVGISYEQYF.

The J gene is TRBJ2-5, the V gene TRBV30, with 9 bases identical to TRBD2. The V gene's germline CDR1 is GTSNPN and CDR2 SVGIG (reference sequence). This CDR3 is 14 amino acids long. V dropped 3 bases and J dropped 1; count of bases not matched to a gene: 3. CDR3 region: CAWSDSGGQETQYF. In DNA form, the CDR3 reads TGTGCCTGGAGCGATAGCGGGGGCCAAGAGACCCAGTACTTC.